This T cell receptor (beta chain) was observed in a study of cytomegalovirus exposure and HLA in healthy donors. Study observations and caveats: TCR beta chain V- and J-gene trimming was linked, in a later analysis, to a missense variant in DCLRE1C.

This CDR3 has 15 residues. V was pared by 3 bases and J by 1 base, with 12 bases between. Germline V lookup: CDR1 LNHDA, CDR2 SQIVND (reference sequence). Concerning this clone: The antigen is not known.

The PCR had 60 Vbeta and 13 Jbeta primers. The method was immunoSEQ multiplex PCR; TCRdb's version includes in-frame clones alone and lacks a portion of them. Seen here are 100,000 to 150,000 clones, around four fifths observed once, and the top ten hold 1.5%. The chain employs TRBV19 and TRBJ1-1; a possible D gene is TRBD1 (5 bases). The sample taken for sequencing was PBMCs. The clonotype originates from a female donor in good health and CMV-seronegative. Here the CDR3 reads CASSIMQGRNTEAFF. DNA for the CDR3: TGTGCCAGTAGTATCATGCAGGGAAGGAACACTGAAGCTTTCTTT.